Each of the 16 T cell receptor beta chains below was sequenced from the same sample in a study of response to subunit inactivated influenza vaccine (dated by TCRdb to the late 2010s). The library was generated by RT-PCR. The listed sequencing device is Illumina HiSeq 2500. Using fastp at Q25 and MiXCR, TCRdb reprocessed the public reads and kept productive beta chains. Entries are consolidated by CDR3 protein sequence, retaining the most common genes and DNA. For this sample the table gives a few hundred thousand distinct CDR3 sequences, of which 12% to 15% were detected only once. Around 10% of the sample rests with the top ten. The sequencing used PBMCs from blood, collected roughly 12 days after vaccination. All receptors derive from a man aged 50-59 years who received an inactivated influenza vaccine. Donor details come from another sample of the same person, matched by shared clones.

The gene calls are TRBV23-1 and TRBJ2-1, with D possibly TRBD2 on 6 matching bases. Being an ORF, TRBV23-1 has a function that is uncertain. The CDR3 has 14 amino acids. V dropped 8 bases and J dropped 7 bases, with 18 bases sitting between them. CDR3 DNA sequence: TGCGCCAGCTGGAGGGTGGTAGGGTGGAATGAGCAGTTCTTC. Amino acids: CASWRVVGWNEQFF.

The table lists this clonotype with a few counts. The genes are TRBV14 and TRBJ2-2, with TRBD2 matching over 7 bases. The trim removed 4 bases at V and 6 bases at J, leaving 8 bases unmatched. The CDR3 has 15 residues. Germline lookup yields CDR1 SGHDN and CDR2 FVKESK. This chain's CDR3 is CASSPPRAGAGELFF. The CDR3 bases are TGTGCCAGCAGCCCCCCTAGGGCGGGAGCCGGGGAGCTGTTTTTT.

Only a few counts were recorded for this clonotype. The chain joins TRBV29-1 to TRBJ2-7, with D perhaps TRBD1 (5 bases). Looked up from germline, CDR1 is SQVTM and CDR2 is ANQGSEA. V was trimmed by 2 bases and J by 0 bases, leaving 11 bases between them. The CDR3 contains 14 residues. Written as DNA, the CDR3 is TGCAGCGTTGAATGGGGAAGGGGCTCCTACGAGCAGTACTTC. Translating it yields CSVEWGRGSYEQYF.

V usage is TRBV7-2 and J usage is TRBJ2-1; 9 nucleotides agree with TRBD1. The germline gives CDR1 SGHTA, CDR2 FQGNSA. The CDR3 length is 15 residues. V shed 5 bases and J 4 bases; nucleotides not matched to a gene: 6. The chain's CDR3 is CASSTPGQGYNEQFF. Here the CDR3 DNA reads TGTGCCAGCAGCACCCCCGGACAGGGGTACAATGAGCAGTTCTTC. Full variable domain (remainder filled in from reference TRBV7-2 and TRBJ2-1): GAGVSQSPSNKVTEKGKDVELRCDPISGHTALYWYRQSLGQGLEFLIYFQGNSAPDKSGLPSDRFSAERTGGSVSTLTIQRTQQEDSAVYLCASSTPGQGYNEQFFGPGTRLTVL.

This sequence joins TRBV7-2 and TRBJ2-5; D is unclear. Germline assignment: CDR1 SGHTA and CDR2 FQGNSA. The CDR3 runs to 13 residues. Trimming took off 0 bases at V and 5 bases at J, with 7 bases between the two ends. This CDR3 is CASSLAWSETQYF. The CDR3 DNA reads TGTGCCAGCAGCTTAGCTTGGTCGGAGACCCAGTACTTC.

The CDR3 sequence: CASSLALPYEQYF. The CDR3 coding sequence is TGTGCCAGCAGCTTAGCGTTACCCTACGAGCAGTACTTC. The chain has TRBV7-8 and TRBJ2-7; no firm D call. The germline V gene has CDR1 SGHVS and CDR2 FQNEAQ. The CDR3 runs 13 residues. V shed 0 bases and J shed 2 bases, with 5 bases lying between them.

This clonotype has ten or more counts. The V gene is TRBV29-1, the J gene TRBJ1-4, with a weak D call TRBD1 (6 bases). The CDR3 is made up of 13 amino acids. Per germline, CDR1 SQVTM and CDR2 ANQGSEA. V was trimmed by 7 bases and J by 8 bases, leaving 17 bases between them. CDR3 residues: CSALGTSREKLFF. In DNA form, the CDR3 reads TGCAGCGCCCTCGGGACATCTCGCGAAAAACTGTTTTTT.

This chain joins TRBV18 and TRBJ1-6, with a possible D match to TRBD1 (5 bases). CDR1 and CDR2 from the germline V gene are KGHSH and LQKENI. Deletions cut 5 bases from V and 3 bases from J, with 14 bases between. The CDR3 is 16 residues long. CDR3 in amino acids: CASSTMGGGYNSPLHF. The CDR3 DNA follows: TGTGCCAGCTCAACGATGGGGGGTGGCTATAATTCACCCCTCCACTTT.

The chain joins TRBV7-8 to TRBJ2-7, with 11 nucleotides matching TRBD2. From germline, CDR1 is SGHVS and CDR2 FQNEAQ. This CDR3 region has 15 residues. After removal of 2 bases from V and 10 bases from J, the junction contained 10 bases not matched to a gene. In DNA form, the CDR3 reads TGTGCCAGCAGCTTACCCTCCGGGACTAGCGGTAGACAGTACTTC. Its translation: CASSLPSGTSGRQYF.

The chain recombines TRBV7-3 with TRBJ2-1; 11 bases are shared with TRBD2. The trim removed 1 base at V and 10 bases at J, leaving 6 bases unmatched. The germline V gene has CDR1 SGHTA and CDR2 FQGTGA. The CDR3 spans 15 residues. The CDR3 loop is CASSLILAGVNEQFF. DNA for the CDR3: TGTGCCAGCAGCTTAATACTAGCGGGAGTTAACGAGCAGTTCTTC.

Concerning this clonotype itself: Because it lacks the conserved phenylalanine or tryptophan at the end, this CDR3 is likely a read error. This chain uses TRBV18 with TRBJ2-3; D unresolved. The length of the CDR3 is 13 residues. Germline V CDR1 and CDR2: KGHSH, LQKENI. Between the trimmed V and J ends, which lost 1 base and 2 bases, there was a span of 4 bases. CDR3 sequence: CASSPQSTDTQYL. The CDR3 nucleotides read TGTGCCAGCTCACCACAGTCCACAGATACGCAGTATCTT.

The chain combines TRBV20-1 with TRBJ2-1; no firm D call. CDR3 length: 14 amino acids. Germline CDR1 is DFQATT and CDR2 is SNEGSKA (reference sequence). The CDR3 nucleotides read TGCAATCCCACCTGGTCCGCGGACTACAATGAGCAGTTCTTC. Translation: CNPTWSADYNEQFF.

This clonotype appeared a few times. The chain employs TRBV3-1 and TRBJ2-7, with D unresolved. V shed 1 base and J shed 5 bases, with 6 bases lying between them. CDR1 is LGHDT and CDR2 is YNNKEL in the germline V gene (reference sequence). The CDR3 is made up of 12 amino acids. DNA of the CDR3: TGTGCCAGCAGCCAAGGTTCTCACGAGCAGTACTTC. Translated, it gives CASSQGSHEQYF.

V and J are TRBV28 and TRBJ2-5, with D tentatively TRBD1 (6 bases). The germline gives CDR1 MDHEN, CDR2 SYDVKM. The CDR3 totals 15 residues. The V end lost 8 bases, the J end lost 1 base, and 17 bases lay between the germline ends. This CDR3 is CASPWGQTTQETQYF. In nucleotides, the CDR3 is TGTGCCAGCCCCTGGGGGCAGACTACCCAAGAGACCCAGTACTTC.

This clonotype has just a few counts. This chain connects TRBV6-2 or TRBV6-3 to TRBJ1-5; D is undetermined. Trimming shortened V by 6 bases and J by 1 base, and 7 bases separated the two germline ends. The CDR3 has 13 residues. Germline lookup yields CDR1 MNHEY and CDR2 SVGEGT. The CDR3 nucleotides are TGTGCCAGCAGACACCACAGCAATCAGCCCCAGCATTTT. Its translation is CASRHHSNQPQHF.

This clonotype has a handful of counts. The CDR3 coding sequence is TGTGCCAGCAGTCAAACCGGGACAGACTCACCCCTCCACTTT. This translates into CASSQTGTDSPLHF. V gene TRBV6-2 or TRBV6-3 combines with J gene TRBJ1-6; 7 nucleotides agree with TRBD1. The CDR3 has 14 amino acids. Trimming removed 5 bases from V and 10 bases from J; junction bases left unmatched: 8. CDR1 MNHEY and CDR2 SVGEGT come from the germline V gene.